Sequencing of this T cell receptor (beta chain) was carried out in a study of CD8 T cells in ankylosing spondylitis. MiXCR, run by TCRdb on the 5' RACE reads, gives a single entry per CDR3 protein. This table has about 240,000 distinct CDR3 sequences, around 7.8% appearing once. This clonotype has a count of ten or more. Its antigen is unknown. Points from the study as a whole: A motif of eight or nine highly homologous TCR beta variants was seen as apparently characteristic of ankylosing spondylitis blood.

The V end lost 5 bases, the J end lost 0 bases, and 13 bases lay between the germline ends. CDR3 length: 15 residues. Germline CDR1 SGHTA, CDR2 FQGNSA. The receptor's source is a male donor with ankylosing spondylitis or in good health (not recorded which). J is TRBJ2-5 and V is TRBV7-2, with D perhaps matching TRBD1 (6 bases). Sample: blood, either unsorted or a sorted T cell fraction (not recorded which). The CDR3 here is CASSTQGADQETQYF. The CDR3 region has the DNA TGTGCCAGCAGCACACAGGGAGCCGACCAAGAGACCCAGTACTTC. Looking up the rest from reference TRBV7-2 and TRBJ2-5 gives the full variable domain: GAGVSQSPSNKVTEKGKDVELRCDPISGHTALYWYRQSLGQGLEFLIYFQGNSAPDKSGLPSDRFSAERTGGSVSTLTIQRTQQEDSAVYLCASSTQGADQETQYFGPGTRLLVL.